This T cell receptor (beta chain) derives from a study of blood T cell repertoires in COVID-19. Across the whole study: The samples span acute and convalescent COVID-19 from the United States, Italy and Spain. Sample material is recorded as cDNA or gDNA derived from T cells, B-cell-depleted T cells, or PBMCs.

Per the study methods: Scientists estimated how many nucleated cells there were by amplifying reference gene primers. The repertoire was sequenced with immunoSEQ multiplex PCR; TCRdb's copy has only in-frame clones and lacks some. The D gene and trimming were derived from the DNA, and the V and J assignments and clone size from that table. This table holds some 150,000 clones, around 84% found once. Germline CDR1 and CDR2: LGHDT and YNNKEL (reference sequence). V was pared by 5 bases and J by 0 bases, with 7 bases between. This CDR3 is built from 13 residues. V gene TRBV3-1 (or the pseudogene TRBV3-2) combines with J gene TRBJ1-2; D may be TRBD1 (6 bases). This clonotype was obtained from a human donor with acute or convalescent COVID-19. The donor label of this sample is uncertain. Sequenced material: peripheral blood. CDR3 sequence (DNA): TGTGCCAGCAGCGGGACATCTAACTATGGCTACACCTTC. Its translation is CASSGTSNYGYTF.